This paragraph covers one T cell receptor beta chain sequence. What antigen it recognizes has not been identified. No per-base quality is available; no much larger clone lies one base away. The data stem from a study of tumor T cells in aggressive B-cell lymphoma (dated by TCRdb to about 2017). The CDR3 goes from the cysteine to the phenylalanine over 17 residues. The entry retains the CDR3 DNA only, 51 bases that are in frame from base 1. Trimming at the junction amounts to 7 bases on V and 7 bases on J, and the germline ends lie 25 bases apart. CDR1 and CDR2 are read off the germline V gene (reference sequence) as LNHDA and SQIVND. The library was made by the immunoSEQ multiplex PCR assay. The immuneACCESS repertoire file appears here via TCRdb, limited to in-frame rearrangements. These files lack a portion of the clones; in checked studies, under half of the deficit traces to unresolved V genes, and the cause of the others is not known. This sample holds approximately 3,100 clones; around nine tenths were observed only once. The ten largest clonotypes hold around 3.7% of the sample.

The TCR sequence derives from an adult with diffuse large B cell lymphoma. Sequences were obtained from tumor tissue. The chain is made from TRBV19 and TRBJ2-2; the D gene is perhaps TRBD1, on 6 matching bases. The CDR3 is CASTPIEGRGRDGELFF. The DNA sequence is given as TGTGCCAGTACCCCGATCGAGGGCAGGGGAAGGGACGGGGAGCTGTTTTTT.